This T cell receptor beta chain was recorded in a study of T cell responses to AZD1222 COVID-19 vaccine. Study results and caveats: Every sample of the repertoires postdated the peak T cell response. Spike-specific TCRs gained breadth and depth after people received two AZD1222 doses. White British people made up most donors, females outnumbered males, and clonal diversity was possibly underestimated.

For this clone: Its antigen is as yet unknown.

Analysis merged second doses at about 4 or about 12 weeks. The protocol was immunoSEQ multiplex PCR, while the TCRdb copy is restricted to in-frame clones and leaves out a portion. Of 90,000 to 100,000 clones listed, roughly 80% are singletons. The CDR3 is 15 residues long. V lost 1 base and J lost 4; bases outside the gene matches: 5. Germline-derived CDR1 and CDR2 are SGHRS and YFSETQ. The chain employs TRBV5-1 and TRBJ1-3; TRBD1 agrees at 7 bases. This TCR came from an adult who received the AZD1222 COVID-19 vaccine. The sample in question was peripheral blood, obtained 28 days after the second AZD1222 dose. In DNA form, the CDR3 reads TGCGCCAGCAGCTTGTGGACAGGCACAGGAAACACCATATATTTT. Its translation: CASSLWTGTGNTIYF. Looking up the rest from reference TRBV5-1 and TRBJ1-3 gives the full variable domain: KAGVTQTPRYLIKTRGQQVTLSCSPISGHRSVSWYQQTPGQGLQFLFEYFSETQRNKGNFPGRFSGRQFSNSRSEMNVSTLELGDSALYLCASSLWTGTGNTIYFGEGSWLTVV.